This T cell receptor beta chain appears in the sequencing data of a study of blood T cell repertoires in COVID-19. This clone was recorded once. Germline-derived CDR1 and CDR2 are SNHLY and FYNNEI. There are 13 residues in the CDR3. V trimming: 4 bases; J trimming: 9 bases; junction bases outside the gene matches: 4. As processed by the authors: The authors estimated nucleated cell counts from reference gene primer amplification. Here immunoSEQ multiplex PCR was the method, and the copy in TCRdb shows in-frame clones only, minus some. For V, J and clone size, that table is used; D and trimming come from the DNA. The table lists 36,000 or so clones, approximately 90% of them singletons, with roughly 5.2% in the top ten.

This chain links TRBV2 with TRBJ2-1; TRBD1 aligns across 9 bases. The sample was peripheral blood. This receptor was obtained from a human donor in a cohort sampled during active COVID-19. CDR3 DNA sequence: TGTGCCAGCAGTGGAAACAGGGGGCCTGAGCAGTTCTTC. Protein sequence: CASSGNRGPEQFF.